A selection of T cell receptor beta chains follows, all from one sample in a study of cytomegalovirus exposure and HLA in healthy donors. The repertoire was sequenced with immunoSEQ multiplex PCR; TCRdb's copy has only in-frame clones and lacks some. The sample records 200,000 or so clones, about 79% being singletons. Sequencing was done on a sample of PBMCs. These receptors all stem from a woman in her thirties in good health and CMV-seropositive. Both conserved end residues are part of each CDR3. The D gene is left open where the match is weak. A clone size is listed for some rows: how often the clone was seen (once, few, many), or a class if it is expanded.

v_call	j_call	clone_size	d_call	cdr3_aa	cdr3_nt
TRBV6-5	TRBJ2-3	NA	NA	CASSYARDGTDTQYF	TGTGCCAGCAGTTACGCGAGAGATGGCACAGATACGCAGTATTTT
TRBV11-2	TRBJ2-7	NA	TRBD2	CASSLSGLAGGPEQYF	TGTGCCAGCAGCTTATCGGGCCTAGCGGGAGGTCCCGAGCAGTACTTC
TRBV27	TRBJ2-3	NA	NA	CASSLGAGYTQYF	TGTGCCAGCAGTTTAGGGGCTGGATATACGCAGTATTTT
TRBV5-1	TRBJ2-1	NA	TRBD2	CASSLGVLAASSYNEQFF	TGCGCCAGCAGCTTGGGGGTACTAGCGGCAAGCTCCTACAATGAGCAGTTCTTC
TRBV5-1	TRBJ2-6	NA	NA	CASSLVGVLSSGANVLTF	TGCGCCAGCAGCTTGGTCGGGGTATTGAGCTCTGGGGCCAACGTCCTGACTTTC
TRBV9	TRBJ2-2	few	TRBD2	CASSGGSGRTNTGELFF	TGTGCCAGCAGCGGGGGTAGCGGGAGGACGAACACCGGGGAGCTGTTTTTT
TRBV4-2	TRBJ2-5	once	TRBD2	CASSQDSTSVGETQYF	TGTGCCAGCAGCCAAGATTCAACTAGCGTGGGAGAGACCCAGTACTTC
TRBV6-1	TRBJ1-2	once	TRBD1	CASRGTGDNGYTF	TGTGCCAGCAGGGGGACAGGGGATAATGGCTACACCTTC
TRBV4-1	TRBJ1-3	NA	NA	CASSEGDAFQGNTIYF	TGCGCCAGCAGCGAGGGGGACGCCTTCCAGGGAAACACCATATATTTT
TRBV6-6	TRBJ2-3	NA	NA	CASSPAGATDTQYF	TGTGCCAGCAGCCCCGCGGGGGCTACAGATACGCAGTATTTT
TRBV29-1	TRBJ2-7	NA	NA	CSVVQLRDEQYF	TGCAGCGTTGTACAGCTGAGGGACGAGCAGTACTTC
TRBV2	TRBJ1-5	NA	NA	CASSEAALPNQPQHF	TGTGCCAGCAGTGAAGCAGCCCTCCCAAATCAGCCCCAGCATTTT
TRBV6-5	TRBJ1-5	NA	TRBD1	CASRTGGRSQPQHF	TGTGCCAGCAGGACAGGGGGCAGGAGTCAGCCCCAGCATTTT
TRBV19	TRBJ2-7	NA	TRBD2	CASSEGTSGNEQYF	TGTGCCAGTAGTGAGGGGACTAGCGGGAACGAGCAGTACTTC
TRBV11-3	TRBJ2-3	NA	NA	CASSPGLGRDTQYF	TGTGCCAGCAGCCCCGGACTTGGACGGGATACGCAGTATTTT
TRBV18	TRBJ2-1	NA	TRBD2	CASSPGSGSSNEQFF	TGTGCCAGCTCACCGGGGAGCGGGAGCTCCAATGAGCAGTTCTTC
TRBV21-1	TRBJ1-2	NA	NA	CANRGYTF	TGTGCCAACCGGGGCTACACCTTC
TRBV5-1	TRBJ2-5	few	NA	CASSLLAQGGQETQYF	TGCGCCAGCAGCTTGCTCGCCCAGGGTGGCCAAGAGACCCAGTACTTC
TRBV27	TRBJ2-7	NA	NA	CASSWRDSYEQYF	TGTGCCAGCAGTTGGCGAGACAGCTACGAGCAGTACTTC
TRBV5-1	TRBJ2-5	NA	TRBD2	CASSRGRGETQYF	TGCGCCAGCAGCCGCGGGAGGGGGGAGACCCAGTACTTC
TRBV29-1	TRBJ1-4	NA	NA	CSVAPSGGSEKLFF	TGCAGCGTGGCCCCGAGCGGAGGGAGTGAAAAACTGTTTTTT
TRBV19	TRBJ2-6	NA	NA	CASTEGAGANVLTF	TGTGCCAGTACCGAGGGGGCTGGGGCCAACGTCCTGACTTTC
TRBV7-9	TRBJ1-4	NA	TRBD1	CASSLGRDRRTEKLFF	TGTGCCAGCAGCTTAGGTCGGGACAGGAGGACTGAAAAACTGTTTTTT
TRBV27	TRBJ2-3	NA	NA	CASSLNARPIDADTQYF	TGTGCCAGCAGTTTAAATGCCAGGCCTATTGATGCAGATACGCAGTATTTT
TRBV2	TRBJ2-1	few	TRBD1	CASRGTGDYNEQFF	TGTGCCAGCAGGGGGACAGGTGACTACAATGAGCAGTTCTTC
TRBV11-2	TRBJ1-1	NA	NA	CASSLYQGIGEAFF	TGTGCCAGCAGCTTATACCAGGGTATAGGTGAAGCTTTCTTT
TRBV4-1	TRBJ1-4	NA	NA	CASSQMSATLGEKLFF	TGCGCCAGCAGCCAAATGTCGGCCACACTAGGTGAAAAACTGTTTTTT
TRBV7-9	TRBJ1-1	NA	NA	CASSLGPQLAFF	TGTGCCAGCAGCTTAGGCCCCCAACTAGCTTTCTTT
TRBV6-1	TRBJ2-1	NA	NA	CVTAGFWSYNEQFF	TGTGTAACCGCAGGGTTTTGGTCCTACAATGAGCAGTTCTTC
TRBV5-4	TRBJ1-2	NA	NA	CASSLEQNYGYTF	TGTGCCAGCAGCTTGGAACAGAACTATGGCTACACCTTC
TRBV27	TRBJ2-7	NA	TRBD2	CASSSPSGGIYEQYF	TGTGCCAGCAGTTCTCCTAGCGGGGGGATATACGAGCAGTACTTC
TRBV6-5	TRBJ2-7	NA	NA	CASSYSEGRVYEQYF	TGTGCCAGCAGTTACTCGGAGGGACGGGTGTACGAGCAGTACTTC